The 28 T cell receptor beta chains below were found in one sample sequenced in a study of low-dose radiotherapy and immunotherapy resistance in tumors. Time point here: after trial treatment. Documented treatment: LDRT plus nivolumab, ipilimumab, low-dose cyclophosphamide and aspirin (RACIN trial). Priming of first-strand cDNA relied on TRAV- and TRBV-specific primers (covering alpha and beta chains). TCR amplification used 15 to 20 PCR cycles, a constant-region primer and a V-primer adapter. TCRdb recomputed calls from the reads with MiXCR, one row per CDR3 protein. The repertoire has about 100,000 distinct CDR3 sequences, about 20% of them found once; the top ten carry roughly 4%. The source was PBMCs, collected after low-dose radiotherapy plus immunotherapy. These receptor sequences come from a male donor with prostate cancer.

This clonotype was detected many times. The rearrangement joins TRBV6-6 to TRBJ2-5; D might be TRBD2 (6 bases). V gave up 8 bases and J gave up 5 bases, with 12 bases separating them. The CDR3 runs to 12 residues. Germline CDR1 reads MNHNY; CDR2 reads SVGAGI (reference sequence). CDR3 bases: TGTGCCAGCGGTAGTGGGGGGGAGACCCAGTACTTC. Protein product: CASGSGGETQYF.

On this clonotype: This likely reflects a read error, since a far larger clone is one base away. The V call is TRBV5-5, the J call TRBJ2-5; no definite D call. The CDR3 totals 11 residues. V lost 4 bases to trimming and J lost 11 bases, with 12 bases between them. CDR1 and CDR2 from the germline V gene are SGHKS and YYEKEE (reference sequence). In DNA, the CDR3 is TGTGCCAGCAGCACGTCGGCTGAGCAGTACTTC. Protein sequence: CASSTSAEQYF.

This clonotype was recorded many times. The rearrangement uses TRBV18 and TRBJ1-1; unclear D gene. This CDR3 is built from 13 residues. V was clipped by 3 bases and J by 0 bases, with 5 bases between them. Germline CDR1 reads KGHSH; CDR2 reads LQKENI. CDR3 nucleotides: TGTGCCAGCTCACCTAATCTGAACACTGAAGCTTTCTTT. Translation: CASSPNLNTEAFF.

This clonotype has a count of ten or more. The rearrangement joins TRBV15 to TRBJ2-7, with TRBD1 identical over 11 bases. With 5 bases clipped from V and 0 bases from J, the junction kept 9 bases outside the gene matches. CDR3 length: 17 residues. The germline CDR1 and CDR2 sequences are LNHNV and YYDKDF (reference sequence). The CDR3 region has the DNA TGTGCCACCAGCGGCCGGAGGGGACAGGGGGGCTCCTACGAGCAGTACTTC. Encoded protein: CATSGRRGQGGSYEQYF.

This clonotype was detected many times. V gene TRBV5-6 combines with J gene TRBJ1-2, with a possible D match to TRBD1 (5 bases). Germline CDR1 SGHDT, CDR2 YYEEEE. CDR3 size: 15 residues. Trimming took 3 bases from V and 4 from J, leaving 16 bases between them. CDR3 amino acids: CASSSPPRGGYGYTF. The CDR3, as DNA: TGTGCCAGCAGCTCGCCCCCCCGGGGCGGCTATGGCTACACCTTC.

J is TRBJ2-7 and V is TRBV5-1, with a tentative D call TRBD2 (6 bases). The CDR3 contains 17 residues. Germline V gene lookup returns CDR1 SGHRS and CDR2 YFSETQ. V shed 3 bases and J shed 0 bases, with 19 bases lying between them. CDR3 residues: CASSSTVPGLSSYEQYF. The CDR3 coding sequence is TGCGCCAGCAGCTCAACCGTACCGGGACTGAGCTCCTACGAGCAGTACTTC.

This clonotype was detected ten times or more. The chain recombines TRBV2 with TRBJ2-3; no clear D. Trimming pared 1 base from V and 4 bases from J, leaving 12 bases between. Germline CDR1 reads SNHLY; CDR2 reads FYNNEI. The CDR3 covers 15 residues. This CDR3 reads CASSEGWPVADTQYF. CDR3 nucleotide sequence: TGTGCCAGCAGTGAAGGATGGCCTGTGGCAGATACGCAGTATTTT.

In its sample, this clonotype was seen many times. This rearrangement joins TRBV5-1 to TRBJ2-1; possible D gene TRBD1, 5 bases. Germline V gene sequence: CDR1 SGHRS, CDR2 YFSETQ. Trimming left V 1 base short and J 1 base short, with 9 bases between. The CDR3 is 15 amino acids. CDR3 DNA: TGCGCCAGCAGCTTGAGTTCAGGGTCCTACAATGAGCAGTTCTTC. It specifies CASSLSSGSYNEQFF.

A word on this clonotype: Since a far larger clone is one base different, this is likely a read error. The genes are TRBV7-9 and TRBJ2-7; possibly TRBD2 for D (7 bases). Germline CDR1 and CDR2: SEHNR and FQNEAQ (reference sequence). Trimming took 2 bases from V and 2 from J, leaving 13 bases between them. CDR3 length: 15 residues. CDR3 region: CASSLNGGPTYEQYV. The CDR3 DNA sequence: TGTGCCAGCAGCTTAAACGGGGGGCCGACCTACGAGCAGTACGTC.

The genes are TRBV5-1 and TRBJ2-3; possibly TRBD2 for D (6 bases). The CDR3 loop spans 16 amino acids. V dropped 0 bases and J dropped 4 bases, with 15 bases sitting between them. From germline, CDR1 is SGHRS and CDR2 YFSETQ. In DNA, the CDR3 is TGCGCCAGCAGCTTGGAGGTGGGAGGTGGCGCAGATACGCAGTATTTT. Residues: CASSLEVGGGADTQYF.

There are a few counts of this clonotype. The V gene is TRBV28, the J gene TRBJ2-2; TRBD1 or TRBD2 may be the D gene (6 bases each). The ends were cut back, 8 bases at V and 4 bases at J, with 11 bases in the middle. The CDR3 loop spans 13 amino acids. Germline loops: CDR1 MDHEN, CDR2 SYDVKM. The CDR3 coding sequence is TGTGCCAGCTCAAGGGGGGTCACCGGGGAGCTGTTTTTT. Protein: CASSRGVTGELFF.

This clonotype was seen many times. The rearrangement joins TRBV5-6 to TRBJ2-7, with 12 positions matching TRBD2. Per the germline V gene, CDR1 is SGHDT and CDR2 is YYEEEE. V lost 4 bases to trimming and J lost 2 bases; unmatched junction nucleotides: 4. The CDR3 runs to 15 residues. The CDR3 DNA reads TGTGCCAGCAGCCGTCTAGCGGGGGGGACCTACGAGCAGTACTTC. Residues: CASSRLAGGTYEQYF. Full variable domain (rest looked up from reference TRBV5-6 and TRBJ2-7): DAGVTQSPTHLIKTRGQQVTLRCSPKSGHDTVSWYQQALGQGPQFIFQYYEEEERQRGNFPDRFSGHQFPNYSSELNVNALLLGDSALYLCASSRLAGGTYEQYFGPGTRLTVT.

This clonotype was counted ten times or more. This chain links TRBV5-1 with TRBJ2-7; 7 nucleotides line up with TRBD1. The CDR3 has 15 amino acids. CDR1 is SGHRS, CDR2 YFSETQ, per germline. The V and J ends lost 5 bases and 0 bases, in that order; junction bases with no gene match: 8. CDR3 nucleotides: TGCGCCAGCAGTACGACAGGGCTCAGCTCCTACGAGCAGTACTTC. Translated: CASSTTGLSSYEQYF.

The chain links TRBV4-3 to TRBJ2-7, with D possibly TRBD1 on 5 matching bases. With 0 bases removed from V and 0 bases from J, the gap between germline ends came to 15 bases. Germline loops: CDR1 LGHNA, CDR2 YSLEER. This CDR3 comprises 17 residues. As DNA, the CDR3 is TGCGCCAGCAGCCAAGAAATAGGGGCCACCAGCTCCTACGAGCAGTACTTC. Protein sequence: CASSQEIGATSSYEQYF.

V and J are TRBV6-6 and TRBJ2-1, with TRBD1 matching 9 bases. Germline loops: CDR1 MNHNY, CDR2 SVGAGI (reference sequence). V was pared by 4 bases and J by 3 bases, with 10 bases of the junction left unmatched. This CDR3 contains 17 residues. The CDR3 nucleotides read TGTGCCAGCAGTTTAGGGACAGGGACGGCTAGCTACAATGAGCAGTTCTTC. Its translation is CASSLGTGTASYNEQFF.

There are many counts of this clonotype. The V call is TRBV11-1, the J call TRBJ2-2, with a possible D match to TRBD1 (6 bases). Germline V gene lookup returns CDR1 SGHAT and CDR2 FQDESV (reference sequence). The CDR3 runs to 16 residues. With 7 bases removed from V and 2 bases from J, the gap between germline ends came to 17 bases. CDR3 bases: TGTGCCAGCACCACGACCCAGGGGCCCAACACCGGGGAGCTGTTTTTT. Its translation: CASTTTQGPNTGELFF. The entire variable domain, with the rest obtained from reference TRBV11-1 and TRBJ2-2, is as follows: EAEVAQSPRYKITEKSQAVAFWCDPISGHATLYWYRQILGQGPELLVQFQDESVVDDSQLPKDRFSAERLKGVDSTLKIQPAELGDSAMYLCASTTTQGPNTGELFFGEGSRLTVL.

This clonotype was seen ten or more times. This chain joins TRBV6-2 or TRBV6-3 and TRBJ2-7; TRBD2 matches 7 bases. The CDR3 covers 15 residues. From germline, CDR1 is MNHEY and CDR2 SVGEGT. The V and J ends lost 5 bases and 6 bases, in that order; junction bases with no gene match: 13. The DNA of the CDR3 is TGTGCCAGCAGTGACCGGGGGGTGGGGGTCGGCGAGCAGTACTTC. This translates into CASSDRGVGVGEQYF.

This clonotype showed up many times. The rearrangement uses TRBV6-5 and TRBJ2-3, with D unresolved. CDR3 length equals 12 residues. Germline-derived CDR1 and CDR2 are MNHEY and SVGAGI. Trimming took 4 bases from V and 6 from J, leaving 8 bases between them. The CDR3 region is CASSSLGDTQYF. The CDR3 DNA reads as TGTGCCAGCAGTTCATTGGGGGATACGCAGTATTTT.

V usage is TRBV5-1 and J usage is TRBJ2-2, with 7 bases aligning to TRBD2. The CDR3 has 14 amino acids. The germline CDR1 and CDR2 sequences are SGHRS and YFSETQ. The trim removed 6 bases at V and 1 base at J, leaving 3 bases unmatched. The CDR3 DNA is TGCGCCAGCACGGGACTACAGAACACCGGGGAGCTGTTTTTT. Encoded protein: CASTGLQNTGELFF.

This clonotype was detected only a few times. The J gene is TRBJ2-5, the V gene TRBV5-1, with D perhaps matching TRBD2 (6 bases). CDR1 and CDR2 from the germline V gene are SGHRS and YFSETQ. V lost 3 bases and J 3 bases, leaving 9 bases between the germline ends. The CDR3 is 13 amino acids. The CDR3 DNA is TGCGCCAGCAGCTGGGCTAGCGAAGAGACCCAGTACTTC. As protein: CASSWASEETQYF.

This clonotype was detected ten times or more. The genes are TRBV20-1 and TRBJ2-5; 10 bases are a match to TRBD2. Germline V gene data show CDR1 as DFQATT and CDR2 as SNEGSKA (reference sequence). This CDR3 is built from 17 residues. Germline trimming cut 0 bases from V and 2 bases from J; bases unmatched to any gene: 9. CDR3 coding DNA: TGCAGTGCTAGAGATGCCACTAGCGGGGACAAGCAAGAGACCCAGTACTTC. It translates to CSARDATSGDKQETQYF.

This clonotype was seen many times. This chain connects TRBV12-3 or TRBV12-4 to TRBJ2-2; 9 bases agree with TRBD2. The CDR3 is made up of 16 amino acids. After removal of 4 bases from V and 0 bases from J, the junction contained 3 bases not matched to a gene. The CDR3 DNA follows: TGTGCCAGCAGTTCTAGCGGGACACCGAACACCGGGGAGCTGTTTTTT. Translation: CASSSSGTPNTGELFF.

In this sample, this clonotype turned up many times. The V call is TRBV10-3, the J call TRBJ2-2; the match to TRBD1 covers 7 bases. Germline V gives CDR1 ENHRY, CDR2 SYGVKD. The trim removed 0 bases at V and 3 bases at J, leaving 10 bases unmatched. The CDR3 is made up of 18 amino acids. The CDR3 coding sequence is TGTGCCATCAGTGAGTCGTTTCAAGGGGGCGCCGACACCGGGGAGCTGTTTTTT. Translating gives CAISESFQGGADTGELFF.

This clonotype was detected many times. V usage is TRBV6-1 and J usage is TRBJ2-1; 8 bases are a match to TRBD1. Per the germline V gene, CDR1 is MNHNS and CDR2 is SASEGT. Unmatched junction bases numbered 9, after V lost 5 bases and J lost 12 bases. This CDR3 is built from 13 residues. The CDR3 protein is CASSTGQGAAQFF. The CDR3 nucleotides are TGTGCCAGCAGTACCGGACAGGGCGCCGCGCAGTTCTTC.

Notes on this clonotype: One base away lies a much larger clone, so this may be a sequencing read error. As DNA, the CDR3 is TGCAGCGCTTATGTGGTCGGCTACGAGCAGTTCTTC. Its protein product is CSAYVVGYEQFF. The chain recombines TRBV29-1 with TRBJ2-1; D remains ambiguous. Germline V gives CDR1 SQVTM, CDR2 ANQGSEA. The CDR3 contains 12 residues. Trimming removed 7 bases from V and 10 bases from J, with 17 bases in between.

In its sample, this clonotype was seen many times. The V gene is TRBV12-3 or TRBV12-4, the J gene TRBJ2-1, with 8 bases matching TRBD1. J was trimmed by 7 bases and V by 2 bases; bases with no gene match: 7. The CDR3 runs 15 residues. The CDR3 protein is CASSLFQGARNEQFF. Here the CDR3 DNA reads TGTGCCAGCAGTTTATTCCAGGGGGCGCGTAATGAGCAGTTCTTC.

This clonotype occurred many times. V and J are TRBV29-1 and TRBJ2-3; D gene uncertain. CDR3 length: 12 amino acids. The germline V and J ends were trimmed by 1 base and 2 bases, with 4 bases remaining between them. CDR1 and CDR2 from the germline V gene are SQVTM and ANQGSEA. The CDR3 sequence: CSVEVVTDTQYF. The CDR3, as DNA: TGCAGCGTTGAAGTAGTCACAGATACGCAGTATTTT.

This clonotype was picked up many times. V usage is TRBV7-9 and J usage is TRBJ1-4; the D gene is possibly TRBD1 (5 bases). Germline lookup yields CDR1 SEHNR and CDR2 FQNEAQ (reference sequence). CDR3 length equals 15 residues. V gave up 5 bases and J gave up 1 base, with 11 bases separating them. CDR3 sequence reads: CASSESRVTNEKLFF. In DNA, the CDR3 is TGTGCCAGCAGCGAAAGCAGGGTAACTAATGAAAAACTGTTTTTT. Combining the CDR3 with reference TRBV7-9 and TRBJ1-4 gives the whole variable domain DTGVSQNPRHKITKRGQNVTFRCDPISEHNRLYWYRQTLGQGPEFLTYFQNEAQLEKSRLLSDRFSAERPKGSFSTLEIQRTEQGDSAMYLCASSESRVTNEKLFFGSGTQLSVL.